This is a list of T cell receptor beta chains from one sample in a study of lung T cells in sarcoidosis with Löfgren's syndrome. TCRdb redid the calling of the reads with MiXCR, one entry per CDR3 protein. The data contain tens of thousands of distinct CDR3 sequences, 21% of them singletons. The sequenced sample consisted of CD4+ T cells from PBMCs. The receptors derive from a human donor with sarcoidosis (Löfgren's syndrome or another form), or a control subject (not recorded which). The CDR3 runs from the conserved cysteine through the conserved F or W. A D gene is named only where the DNA matches it firmly. Some rows mark clone size as missing; the rest say once, few, many or name a class of expanded clone.

CDR3 protein: CASSLRGGKTQYF; CDR3 DNA: TGTGCCAGCAGTTTACGTGGGGGAAAGACCCAGTACTTC; V gene: TRBV27; J gene: TRBJ2-5; D gene: .; clone size: many
CDR3 protein: CASRGQIETQYF; CDR3 DNA: TGTGCCAGCAGGGGGCAAATAGAGACCCAGTACTTC; V gene: TRBV28; J gene: TRBJ2-5; D gene: .; clone size: many
CDR3 protein: CASSFISGPPYEQYF; CDR3 DNA: TGTGCCAGCAGTTTTATCTCAGGGCCTCCCTACGAGCAGTACTTC; V gene: TRBV6-1; J gene: TRBJ2-7; D gene: .; clone size: many
CDR3 protein: CASSRGGAGSETQYF; CDR3 DNA: TGTGCCAGCAGTCGCGGGGGGGCCGGGAGTGAGACCCAGTACTTC; V gene: TRBV28; J gene: TRBJ2-5; D gene: TRBD2; clone size: many
CDR3 protein: CASSLARRYEQYF; CDR3 DNA: TGTGCCAGCAGCTTAGCCCGGAGATACGAGCAGTACTTC; V gene: TRBV7-2; J gene: TRBJ2-7; D gene: .; clone size: .
CDR3 protein: CATSRTGQGVGYTF; CDR3 DNA: TGTGCCACCAGCAGGACGGGACAGGGGGTTGGCTACACCTTC; V gene: TRBV15; J gene: TRBJ1-2; D gene: TRBD1; clone size: many
CDR3 protein: CASSLRVQETQYF; CDR3 DNA: TGTGCCAGCAGCTTGCGTGTTCAAGAGACCCAGTACTTC; V gene: TRBV7-2; J gene: TRBJ2-5; D gene: .; clone size: medium-sized
CDR3 protein: CSARDTRGPNTEAFF; CDR3 DNA: TGCAGTGCTAGAGATACTAGGGGACCGAACACTGAAGCTTTCTTT; V gene: TRBV20-1; J gene: TRBJ1-1; D gene: .; clone size: many
CDR3 protein: CALGQPSDTQYF; CDR3 DNA: TGCGCTCTAGGGCAGCCCTCGGATACGCAGTATTTT; V gene: TRBV4-1; J gene: TRBJ2-3; D gene: .; clone size: many
CDR3 protein: CASTAGAYEQYF; CDR3 DNA: TGTGCCAGCACCGCGGGAGCCTACGAGCAGTACTTC; V gene: TRBV2; J gene: TRBJ2-7; D gene: TRBD2; clone size: .
CDR3 protein: CASSLVPSSTDTQYF; CDR3 DNA: TGCGCCAGCAGCTTGGTGCCATCTAGCACAGATACGCAGTATTTT; V gene: TRBV5-1; J gene: TRBJ2-3; D gene: .; clone size: .
CDR3 protein: CASSEQGGTHNEQFF; CDR3 DNA: TGTGCCAGCAGCGAACAGGGAGGTACCCACAATGAGCAGTTCTTC; V gene: TRBV2; J gene: TRBJ2-1; D gene: .; clone size: once
CDR3 protein: CATSADDGASYNGQFF; CDR3 DNA: TGTGCCACCAGTGCCGACGACGGGGCTTCCTACAATGGGCAGTTCTTC; V gene: TRBV24-1; J gene: TRBJ2-1; D gene: .; clone size: .
CDR3 protein: CASSQDPVRAEWNEQFF; CDR3 DNA: TGCGCCAGCAGCCAAGATCCGGTCCGCGCGGAGTGGAATGAGCAGTTCTTC; V gene: TRBV4-3; J gene: TRBJ2-1; D gene: .; clone size: .
CDR3 protein: CASSTDRAETQYF; CDR3 DNA: TGTGCCAGTAGTACGGACAGGGCTGAGACCCAGTACTTC; V gene: TRBV19; J gene: TRBJ2-5; D gene: TRBD1; clone size: many
CDR3 protein: CASSLEGRGLYNEQFF; CDR3 DNA: TGTGCCAGCAGCTTGGAGGGCAGGGGGCTATACAATGAGCAGTTCTTC; V gene: TRBV5-4; J gene: TRBJ2-1; D gene: TRBD1; clone size: .
CDR3 protein: CASSSPGQILYEQYF; CDR3 DNA: TGTGCCAGCAGCTCCCCGGGACAGATACTCTACGAGCAGTACTTC; V gene: TRBV28; J gene: TRBJ2-7; D gene: TRBD1; clone size: many
CDR3 protein: CASRGDRGLRRTEAFF; CDR3 DNA: TGTGCCAGCAGGGGGGACAGGGGGCTTCGACGAACTGAAGCTTTCTTT; V gene: TRBV27; J gene: TRBJ1-1; D gene: TRBD1; clone size: many
CDR3 protein: CASQRRGAGLIDTQYF; CDR3 DNA: TGTGCCAGCCAAAGACGCGGGGCAGGGTTGATAGATACGCAGTATTTT; V gene: TRBV3-1; J gene: TRBJ2-3; D gene: .; clone size: few
CDR3 protein: CASSPPKLSEAFF; CDR3 DNA: TGTGCCAGCTCACCGCCGAAACTAAGTGAAGCTTTCTTT; V gene: TRBV18; J gene: TRBJ1-1; D gene: .; clone size: .
CDR3 protein: CSASRQSSNQPQHF; CDR3 DNA: TGCAGTGCTAGTAGACAGAGTAGCAATCAGCCCCAGCATTTT; V gene: TRBV20-1; J gene: TRBJ1-5; D gene: .; clone size: many
CDR3 protein: CASSPDPTGHQETQYF; CDR3 DNA: TGTGCCAGCAGCCCGGACCCGACAGGCCACCAAGAGACCCAGTACTTC; V gene: TRBV5-6; J gene: TRBJ2-5; D gene: .; clone size: .